This T cell receptor (beta chain) was sequenced in a study of T cells in localized non-small cell lung cancer. The study, taken as a whole, reports: Sequencing was limited to one tumor region, leaving the possibility of heterogeneity open.

Turning to this clone: The target antigen is unknown.

Sequenced by immunoSEQ multiplex PCR; TCRdb stores in-frame clones only, minus some. Of roughly 35,000 clones listed, about 92% were seen once; the top ten hold roughly 7.4%. Deletions cut 1 base from V and 8 bases from J, with 15 bases between. Germline CDR1 MGHDK, CDR2 SYGVNS. This CDR3 contains 15 residues. The sample was peripheral blood, taken before any cancer treatment. This chain links TRBV25-1 with TRBJ1-5; tentatively, D is TRBD1 (5 bases). The clonotype was recovered from a female donor of 60 years or more with stage I lung adenocarcinoma. Written as DNA, the CDR3 is TGTGCCAGCAGTGAATCCGGATGGAAAGGGGAGCCCCAGCATTTT. Translating it yields CASSESGWKGEPQHF.